Listed below are T cell receptor beta chains from one sample, sequenced in a study of T cell changes during pregnancy in multiple sclerosis. The assay was immunoSEQ multiplex PCR, and TCRdb's table has in-frame clones only and misses some. The sample has roughly 15,000 clones, approximately 84% seen once; the top ten hold 10%. Here the sequenced sample was CD8+ T cells from peripheral blood mononuclear cells, taken in the second trimester of pregnancy. The receptor source for this set is a female donor in good health, enrolled as a control in a pregnancy study. Both conserved end residues are part of each CDR3. The order of the fields is D gene, clone size, V gene, J gene, CDR3 DNA, CDR3 protein. A D gene is named only where the DNA matches it firmly. Some rows mark clone size as missing; the rest say once, few, many or name a class of expanded clone.

d_gene: NA; abundance: NA; v_gene: TRBV27; j_gene: TRBJ2-7; CDR3nt: TGTGCCAGCAGTTTATCCGACAGATTTTACGAGCAGTACTTC; CDR3aa: CASSLSDRFYEQYF
d_gene: NA; abundance: medium-sized; v_gene: TRBV5-8; j_gene: TRBJ2-7; CDR3nt: TGTGCCAGCAGCCCCTACTACGAGCAGTACTTC; CDR3aa: CASSPYYEQYF
d_gene: TRBD1; abundance: few; v_gene: TRBV7-3; j_gene: TRBJ1-2; CDR3nt: TGTGCCAGCAGCCGCGGACAGGGTGGGAGCTATGGCTACACCTTC; CDR3aa: CASSRGQGGSYGYTF
d_gene: NA; abundance: few; v_gene: TRBV7-9; j_gene: TRBJ2-3; CDR3nt: TGTGCCAGCAGCTTAGCGGAATTAGCCAAAGATACGCAGTATTTT; CDR3aa: CASSLAELAKDTQYF
d_gene: TRBD2; abundance: once; v_gene: TRBV4-2; j_gene: TRBJ2-7; CDR3nt: TGTGCCAGCAGCCAAGATCAGGCTAGCGGTCGCTACGAGCAGTACTTC; CDR3aa: CASSQDQASGRYEQYF
d_gene: TRBD1; abundance: NA; v_gene: TRBV29-1; j_gene: TRBJ2-2; CDR3nt: TGCAGCGTTTGGGGCAGGGGGCTTGACACCGGGGAGCTGTTTTTT; CDR3aa: CSVWGRGLDTGELFF
d_gene: TRBD1; abundance: NA; v_gene: TRBV2; j_gene: TRBJ2-7; CDR3nt: TGTGCCAGCACACCCCCGACGGGACAGGGCTCCTACGAGCAGTACTTC; CDR3aa: CASTPPTGQGSYEQYF
d_gene: TRBD1; abundance: NA; v_gene: TRBV7-6; j_gene: TRBJ1-6; CDR3nt: TGTGCCAGCAGCTTAGGGACAGGGGGTAGGTCCTATAATTCACCCCTCCACTTT; CDR3aa: CASSLGTGGRSYNSPLHF
d_gene: NA; abundance: NA; v_gene: TRBV28; j_gene: TRBJ2-2; CDR3nt: TGTGCCAGCAGTTTACGGGGGGGGGAGCTGTTTTTT; CDR3aa: CASSLRGGELFF
d_gene: TRBD1; abundance: NA; v_gene: TRBV27; j_gene: TRBJ2-2; CDR3nt: TGTGCCAGCAGTCTAGGGGCTGACAGGGGGTACACCGGGGAGCTGTTTTTT; CDR3aa: CASSLGADRGYTGELFF
d_gene: NA; abundance: NA; v_gene: TRBV19; j_gene: TRBJ1-6; CDR3nt: TGTGCCAGTAGTATAGTCCCGACAGGAACTAATTCACCCCTCCACTTT; CDR3aa: CASSIVPTGTNSPLHF
d_gene: NA; abundance: NA; v_gene: TRBV7-9; j_gene: TRBJ1-1; CDR3nt: TGTGCCAGCAGCCCCACAGGGTCCACTGAAGCTTTCTTT; CDR3aa: CASSPTGSTEAFF
d_gene: TRBD2; abundance: NA; v_gene: TRBV7-2; j_gene: TRBJ2-7; CDR3nt: TGTGCCAGCAGACCATCAGCGGGGGGCACCTACGAGCAGTACTTC; CDR3aa: CASRPSAGGTYEQYF
d_gene: NA; abundance: once; v_gene: TRBV27; j_gene: TRBJ2-7; CDR3nt: TGTGCCAGCAGCCTCCGGGGTGGAGAGCAGTACTTC; CDR3aa: CASSLRGGEQYF
d_gene: NA; abundance: NA; v_gene: TRBV4-2; j_gene: TRBJ2-7; CDR3nt: TGTGCCAGCAGCCAAGGGGCCGCCGAGCAGTACTTC; CDR3aa: CASSQGAAEQYF
d_gene: NA; abundance: NA; v_gene: TRBV19; j_gene: TRBJ1-1; CDR3nt: TGTGCCAGTAGACTCTTGAGGGGGGGGAAGGTCGCTTTCTTT; CDR3aa: CASRLLRGGKVAFF
d_gene: TRBD1; abundance: NA; v_gene: TRBV7-3; j_gene: TRBJ2-2; CDR3nt: TGTGCCAGCAGCTTAACCGGGACAGGGAGGGCCGGGGAGCTGTTTTTT; CDR3aa: CASSLTGTGRAGELFF
d_gene: NA; abundance: once; v_gene: TRBV27; j_gene: TRBJ1-1; CDR3nt: TGTGCCAGCAGTTTAACCCCCCCCCGAGGGAACACTGAAGCTTTCTTT; CDR3aa: CASSLTPPRGNTEAFF
d_gene: NA; abundance: medium-sized; v_gene: TRBV7-9; j_gene: TRBJ2-1; CDR3nt: TGTGCCAGCAGCCCGCGGGTAGGTGGCAATGAGCAGTTCTTC; CDR3aa: CASSPRVGGNEQFF
d_gene: TRBD1; abundance: NA; v_gene: TRBV11-3; j_gene: TRBJ2-7; CDR3nt: TGTGCCAGCAGCTTCGCGACAGGGTCCGAGCAGTACTTC; CDR3aa: CASSFATGSEQYF
d_gene: NA; abundance: NA; v_gene: TRBV5-4; j_gene: TRBJ2-5; CDR3nt: TGTGCCAGCAGCTGGGCTACAGAGGAGACCCAGTACTTC; CDR3aa: CASSWATEETQYF
d_gene: TRBD2; abundance: NA; v_gene: TRBV7-2; j_gene: TRBJ2-5; CDR3nt: TGTGCCAGCAGCCCGAGACTAGCGGGGGGGCGGGAGACCCAGTACTTC; CDR3aa: CASSPRLAGGRETQYF
d_gene: TRBD1; abundance: NA; v_gene: TRBV7-6; j_gene: TRBJ1-1; CDR3nt: TGTGCCAGCAGCCCTGGGGACAGAATGGGAGCTTTCTTT; CDR3aa: CASSPGDRMGAFF
d_gene: NA; abundance: NA; v_gene: TRBV7-9; j_gene: TRBJ2-1; CDR3nt: TGTGCCAGCAGCTTATCAGGGACCTACAATGAGCAGTTCTTC; CDR3aa: CASSLSGTYNEQFF
d_gene: NA; abundance: NA; v_gene: TRBV28; j_gene: TRBJ1-1; CDR3nt: TGTGCCAGCAGTTTCGAGTACAGCCGTGAAGCTTTCTTT; CDR3aa: CASSFEYSREAFF
d_gene: TRBD1; abundance: NA; v_gene: TRBV18; j_gene: TRBJ2-5; CDR3nt: TGTGCCAGCTCACCTGGGACAGGTGTGGTGCGGGAGACCCAGTACTTC; CDR3aa: CASSPGTGVVRETQYF
d_gene: NA; abundance: medium-sized; v_gene: TRBV5-5; j_gene: TRBJ2-3; CDR3nt: TGTGCCAGCAGCGGGGGGTTGGGCGACGTGGATACGCAGTATTTT; CDR3aa: CASSGGLGDVDTQYF
d_gene: NA; abundance: NA; v_gene: TRBV5-4; j_gene: TRBJ1-3; CDR3nt: TGTGCCAGCAGCCGGGGGAACACCATATATTTT; CDR3aa: CASSRGNTIYF
d_gene: TRBD1; abundance: NA; v_gene: TRBV5-4; j_gene: TRBJ1-2; CDR3nt: TGTGCCAGCAGCGTTCCCACACCGGGACAGGGAAGGGGCTACACCTTC; CDR3aa: CASSVPTPGQGRGYTF
d_gene: TRBD1; abundance: NA; v_gene: TRBV19; j_gene: TRBJ1-1; CDR3nt: TGTGCCAGTAGTTCCGGGGACAGGGTTTTTACTGAAGCTTTCTTT; CDR3aa: CASSSGDRVFTEAFF
d_gene: TRBD2; abundance: NA; v_gene: TRBV7-3; j_gene: TRBJ2-1; CDR3nt: TGTGCCAGCAGCCCGAGACTAGCGGGCGATGAGCAGTTCTTC; CDR3aa: CASSPRLAGDEQFF
d_gene: TRBD2; abundance: NA; v_gene: TRBV28; j_gene: TRBJ2-2; CDR3nt: TGTGCCAGCAGTTTACCGACTAGCGGGGCCAAGAACACCGGGGAGCTGTTTTTT; CDR3aa: CASSLPTSGAKNTGELFF
d_gene: NA; abundance: NA; v_gene: TRBV6-4; j_gene: TRBJ1-1; CDR3nt: TGTGCCAGCAGGGACAGCTCCCTCACTGAAGCTTTCTTT; CDR3aa: CASRDSSLTEAFF
d_gene: TRBD1; abundance: NA; v_gene: TRBV7-9; j_gene: TRBJ1-1; CDR3nt: TGTGCCAGCAGCCCGTACAGGGGCCCTGAAGCTTTCTTT; CDR3aa: CASSPYRGPEAFF
d_gene: TRBD1; abundance: NA; v_gene: TRBV19; j_gene: TRBJ2-5; CDR3nt: TGTGCCAGTAAACACAGGGGGCTTGAGACCCAGTACTTC; CDR3aa: CASKHRGLETQYF
d_gene: NA; abundance: NA; v_gene: TRBV7-2; j_gene: TRBJ1-3; CDR3nt: TGTGCCAGCAGCCTACCGGGCTCTGGAAACACCATATATTTT; CDR3aa: CASSLPGSGNTIYF
d_gene: NA; abundance: NA; v_gene: TRBV27; j_gene: TRBJ1-2; CDR3nt: TGTGCCAGCAGTTTACTGGGGGATCCGGGAGTTGGCTACACCTTC; CDR3aa: CASSLLGDPGVGYTF
d_gene: TRBD1; abundance: NA; v_gene: TRBV28; j_gene: TRBJ2-6; CDR3nt: TGTGCCAGCTCGGGACAGGGTTCTTTGGGGGCCAACGTCCTGACTTTC; CDR3aa: CASSGQGSLGANVLTF
d_gene: NA; abundance: NA; v_gene: TRBV6-6; j_gene: TRBJ1-2; CDR3nt: TGTGCCAGCAGTTACGCCGGACAAACTAACTATGGCTACACCTTC; CDR3aa: CASSYAGQTNYGYTF
d_gene: TRBD1; abundance: NA; v_gene: TRBV19; j_gene: TRBJ1-5; CDR3nt: TGTGCCAGTAGTCCCGACAGGGATGATCAGCCCCAGCATTTT; CDR3aa: CASSPDRDDQPQHF
d_gene: NA; abundance: NA; v_gene: TRBV12-5; j_gene: TRBJ2-3; CDR3nt: TGTGCTAGTGTAAGTTGGACAGCTCAGACAGATACGCAGTATTTT; CDR3aa: CASVSWTAQTDTQYF
d_gene: NA; abundance: once; v_gene: TRBV7-8; j_gene: TRBJ1-5; CDR3nt: TGTGCCAGCAGCTTGAGAGGCTCTGACGTCAATCAGCCCCAGCATTTT; CDR3aa: CASSLRGSDVNQPQHF
d_gene: NA; abundance: NA; v_gene: TRBV9; j_gene: TRBJ1-2; CDR3nt: TGTGCCAGCAGCGTAGCCCCCCCCCACTTC; CDR3aa: CASSVAPPHF
d_gene: NA; abundance: NA; v_gene: TRBV6-5; j_gene: TRBJ2-1; CDR3nt: TGTGCCAGCAGTTACATTAGGTCAGACGGGTTGAGTGAGCAGTTCTTC; CDR3aa: CASSYIRSDGLSEQFF
d_gene: NA; abundance: NA; v_gene: TRBV4-3; j_gene: TRBJ1-6; CDR3nt: TGCGCCAGCAGCCAAGACGAAAGAGCGGGTTATAATTCACCCCTCCACTTT; CDR3aa: CASSQDERAGYNSPLHF
d_gene: TRBD2; abundance: NA; v_gene: TRBV9; j_gene: TRBJ2-3; CDR3nt: TGTGCCAGCAGCGTGTCGGGGAGGGAAGATACGCAGTATTTT; CDR3aa: CASSVSGREDTQYF
d_gene: NA; abundance: NA; v_gene: TRBV7-9; j_gene: TRBJ1-1; CDR3nt: TGTGCCAGCAGCCCCGGACAGATGAACACTGAAGCTTTCTTT; CDR3aa: CASSPGQMNTEAFF
d_gene: NA; abundance: NA; v_gene: TRBV7-2; j_gene: TRBJ1-5; CDR3nt: TGTGCCAGCAGCTTAGGGTTCCGGGATCAGCCCCAGCATTTT; CDR3aa: CASSLGFRDQPQHF
d_gene: TRBD2; abundance: NA; v_gene: TRBV5-6; j_gene: TRBJ2-2; CDR3nt: TGTGCCAGCAGCTCGGGACTAAACACCGGGGAGCTGTTTTTT; CDR3aa: CASSSGLNTGELFF
d_gene: TRBD1; abundance: NA; v_gene: TRBV9; j_gene: TRBJ1-1; CDR3nt: TGTGCCAGCAGCGTAAGGACAGGGGGCGCGAACACTGAAGCTTTCTTT; CDR3aa: CASSVRTGGANTEAFF
d_gene: NA; abundance: NA; v_gene: TRBV11-2; j_gene: TRBJ2-1; CDR3nt: TGTGCCAGCAGCTTAGAGGCCAGGGGGAGGAATGAGCAGTTCTTC; CDR3aa: CASSLEARGRNEQFF
d_gene: TRBD2; abundance: NA; v_gene: TRBV6-5; j_gene: TRBJ2-7; CDR3nt: TGTGCCATCAATAGCGGGGGGGCCACGGGCGAGCAGTACTTC; CDR3aa: CAINSGGATGEQYF
d_gene: NA; abundance: NA; v_gene: TRBV10-3; j_gene: TRBJ2-1; CDR3nt: TGTGCCATTAAACAGGGCAATGAGCAGTTCTTC; CDR3aa: CAIKQGNEQFF
d_gene: TRBD1; abundance: NA; v_gene: TRBV2; j_gene: TRBJ2-7; CDR3nt: TGTGCCAGCACGGACAGGGGCGAGCAGTACTTC; CDR3aa: CASTDRGEQYF
d_gene: TRBD2; abundance: NA; v_gene: TRBV7-9; j_gene: TRBJ2-3; CDR3nt: TGTGCCAGCAGCTTGAGCGGGGTTACTAGCACAGATACGCAGTATTTT; CDR3aa: CASSLSGVTSTDTQYF
d_gene: NA; abundance: once; v_gene: TRBV5-6; j_gene: TRBJ1-1; CDR3nt: TGTGCCAGCAGCTTGGATCAGTTTGTAACTGAAGCTTTCTTT; CDR3aa: CASSLDQFVTEAFF